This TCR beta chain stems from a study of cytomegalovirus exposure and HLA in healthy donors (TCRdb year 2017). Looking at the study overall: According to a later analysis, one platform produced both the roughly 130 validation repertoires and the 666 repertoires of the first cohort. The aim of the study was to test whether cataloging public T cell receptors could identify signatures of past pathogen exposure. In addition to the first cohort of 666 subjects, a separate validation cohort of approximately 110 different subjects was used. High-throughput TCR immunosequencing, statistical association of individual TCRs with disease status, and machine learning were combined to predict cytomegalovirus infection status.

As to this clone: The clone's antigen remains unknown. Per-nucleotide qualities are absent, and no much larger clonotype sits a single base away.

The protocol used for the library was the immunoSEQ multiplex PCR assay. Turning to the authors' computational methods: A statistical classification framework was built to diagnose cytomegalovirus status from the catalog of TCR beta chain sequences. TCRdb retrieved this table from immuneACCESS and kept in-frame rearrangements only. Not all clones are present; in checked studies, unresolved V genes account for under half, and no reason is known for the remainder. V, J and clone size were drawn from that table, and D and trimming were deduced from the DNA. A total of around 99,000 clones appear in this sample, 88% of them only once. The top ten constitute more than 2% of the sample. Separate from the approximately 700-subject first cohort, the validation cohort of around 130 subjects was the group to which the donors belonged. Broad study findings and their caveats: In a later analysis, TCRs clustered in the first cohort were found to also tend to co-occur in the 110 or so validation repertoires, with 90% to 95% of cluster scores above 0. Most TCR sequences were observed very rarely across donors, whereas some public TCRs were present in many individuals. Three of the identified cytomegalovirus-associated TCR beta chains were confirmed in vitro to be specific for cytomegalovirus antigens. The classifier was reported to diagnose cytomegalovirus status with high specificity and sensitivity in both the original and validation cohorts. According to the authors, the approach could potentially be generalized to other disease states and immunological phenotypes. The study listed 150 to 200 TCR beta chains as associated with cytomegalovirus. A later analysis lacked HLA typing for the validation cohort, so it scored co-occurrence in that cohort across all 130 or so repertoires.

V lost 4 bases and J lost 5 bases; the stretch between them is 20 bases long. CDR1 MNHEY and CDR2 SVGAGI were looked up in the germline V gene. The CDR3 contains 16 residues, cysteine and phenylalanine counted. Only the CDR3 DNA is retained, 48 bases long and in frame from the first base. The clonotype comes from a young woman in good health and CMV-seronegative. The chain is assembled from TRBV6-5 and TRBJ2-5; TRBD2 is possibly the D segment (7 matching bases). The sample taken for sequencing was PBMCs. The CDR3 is CASSSRTWGGRETQYF. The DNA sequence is TGTGCCAGCAGTTCCCGTACTTGGGGGGGCCGGGAGACCCAGTACTTC.